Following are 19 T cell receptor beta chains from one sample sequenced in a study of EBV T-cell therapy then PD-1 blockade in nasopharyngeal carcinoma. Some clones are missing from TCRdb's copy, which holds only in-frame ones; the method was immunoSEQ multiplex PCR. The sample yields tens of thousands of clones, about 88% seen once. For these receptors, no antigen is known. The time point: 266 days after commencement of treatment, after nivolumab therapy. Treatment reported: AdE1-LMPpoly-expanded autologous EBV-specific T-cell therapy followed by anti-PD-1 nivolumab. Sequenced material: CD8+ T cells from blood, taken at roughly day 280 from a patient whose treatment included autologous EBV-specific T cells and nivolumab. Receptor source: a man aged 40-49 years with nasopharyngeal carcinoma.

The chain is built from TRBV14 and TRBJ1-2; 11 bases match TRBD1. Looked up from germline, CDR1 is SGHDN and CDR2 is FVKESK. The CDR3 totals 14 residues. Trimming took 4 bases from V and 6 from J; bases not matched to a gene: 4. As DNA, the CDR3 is TGTGCCAGCAGCCCGGACAGGGGGCTGGATGGCTACACCTTC. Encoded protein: CASSPDRGLDGYTF. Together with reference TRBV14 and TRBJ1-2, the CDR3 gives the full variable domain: EAGVTQFPSHSVIEKGQTVTLRCDPISGHDNLYWYRRVMGKEIKFLLHFVKESKQDESGMPNNRFLAERTGGTYSTLKVQPAELEDSGVYFCASSPDRGLDGYTFGSGTRLTVV.

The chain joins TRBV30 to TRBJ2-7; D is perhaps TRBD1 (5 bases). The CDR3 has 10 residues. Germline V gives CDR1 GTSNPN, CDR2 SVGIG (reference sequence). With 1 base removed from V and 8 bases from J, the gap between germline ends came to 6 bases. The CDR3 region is CAWSEGKQYF. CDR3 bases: TGTGCCTGGAGTGAGGGGAAGCAGTACTTC. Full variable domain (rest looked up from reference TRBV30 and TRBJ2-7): SQTIHQWPATLVQPVGSPLSLECTVEGTSNPNLYWYRQAAGRGLQLLFYSVGIGQISSEVPQNLSASRPQDRQFILSSKKLLLSDSGFYLCAWSEGKQYFGPGTRLTVT.

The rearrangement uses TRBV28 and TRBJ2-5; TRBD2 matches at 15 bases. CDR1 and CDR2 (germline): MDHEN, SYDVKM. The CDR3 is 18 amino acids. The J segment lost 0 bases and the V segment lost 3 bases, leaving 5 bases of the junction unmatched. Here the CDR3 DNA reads TGTGCCAGCAGTTTTCTCGGACTAGCGGGGGGGGACCAAGAGACCCAGTACTTC. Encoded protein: CASSFLGLAGGDQETQYF.

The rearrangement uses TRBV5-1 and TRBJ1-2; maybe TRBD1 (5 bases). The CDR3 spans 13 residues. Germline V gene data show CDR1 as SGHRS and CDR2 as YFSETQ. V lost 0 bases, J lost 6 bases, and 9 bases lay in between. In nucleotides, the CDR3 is TGCGCCAGCAGCTTGGCCGGGGCGGATGGCTACACCTTC. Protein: CASSLAGADGYTF.

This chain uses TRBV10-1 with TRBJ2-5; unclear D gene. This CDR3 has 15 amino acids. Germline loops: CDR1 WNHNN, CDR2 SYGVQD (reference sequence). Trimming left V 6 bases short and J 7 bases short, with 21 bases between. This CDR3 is CASRLGRHRNGTQYF. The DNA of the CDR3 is TGCGCCAGCAGACTCGGCCGTCACCGAAATGGGACCCAGTACTTC.

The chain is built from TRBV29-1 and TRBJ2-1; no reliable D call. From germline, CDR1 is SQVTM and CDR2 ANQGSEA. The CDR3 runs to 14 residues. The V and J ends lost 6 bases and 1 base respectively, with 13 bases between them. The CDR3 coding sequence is TGCAGCGTGCCCGACTGGAATTCCTACAATGAGCAGTTCTTC. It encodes CSVPDWNSYNEQFF.

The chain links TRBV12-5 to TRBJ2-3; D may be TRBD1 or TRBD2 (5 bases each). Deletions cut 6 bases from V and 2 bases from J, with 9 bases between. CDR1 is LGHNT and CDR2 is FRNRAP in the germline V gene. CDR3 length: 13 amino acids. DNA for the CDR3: TGTGCTAGTGGGGGGGAGAACACAGATACGCAGTATTTT. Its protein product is CASGGENTDTQYF.

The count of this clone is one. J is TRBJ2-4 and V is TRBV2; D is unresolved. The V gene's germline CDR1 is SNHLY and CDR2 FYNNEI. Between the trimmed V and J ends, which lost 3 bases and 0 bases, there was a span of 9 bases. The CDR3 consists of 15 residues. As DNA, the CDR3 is TGTGCCAGCAGTGAGGTAATCCTAGCCAAAAACATTCAGTACTTC. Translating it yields CASSEVILAKNIQYF.

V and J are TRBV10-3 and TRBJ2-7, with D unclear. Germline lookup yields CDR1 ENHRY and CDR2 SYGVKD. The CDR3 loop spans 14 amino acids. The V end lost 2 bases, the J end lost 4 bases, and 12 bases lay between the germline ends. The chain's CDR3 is CAISEARTRYEQYF. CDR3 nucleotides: TGTGCCATCAGTGAGGCGAGGACCCGGTACGAGCAGTACTTC.

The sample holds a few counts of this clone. Here the CDR3 reads CASSATGEAADTQYF. In DNA, the CDR3 is TGTGCCAGCAGTGCCACAGGGGAAGCAGCAGATACGCAGTATTTT. The chain combines TRBV6-4 with TRBJ2-3, with 7 nucleotides matching TRBD1. There are 15 residues in the CDR3. In germline, CDR1 is MRHNA, CDR2 SNTAGT. V trimming: 4 bases; J trimming: 4 bases; junction bases outside the gene matches: 8.

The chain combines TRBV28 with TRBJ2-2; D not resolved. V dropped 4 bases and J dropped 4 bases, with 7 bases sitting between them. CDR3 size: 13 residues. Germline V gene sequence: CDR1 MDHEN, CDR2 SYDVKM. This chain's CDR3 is CASSYRFTGELFF. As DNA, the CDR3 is TGTGCCAGCAGTTATAGGTTCACCGGGGAGCTGTTTTTT.

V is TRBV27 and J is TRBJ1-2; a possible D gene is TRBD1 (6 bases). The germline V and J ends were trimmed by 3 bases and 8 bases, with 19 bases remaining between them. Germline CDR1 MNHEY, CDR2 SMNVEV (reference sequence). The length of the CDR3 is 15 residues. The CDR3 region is CASSFQSGGRKGYTF. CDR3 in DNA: TGTGCCAGCAGTTTCCAGTCGGGGGGGCGCAAAGGCTACACCTTC.

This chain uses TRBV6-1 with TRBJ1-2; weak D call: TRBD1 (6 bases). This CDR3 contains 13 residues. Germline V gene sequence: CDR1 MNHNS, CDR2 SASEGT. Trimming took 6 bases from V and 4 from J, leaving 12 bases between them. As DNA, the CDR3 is TGTGCCAGCAGCCCGGACAGCGCCTATGGCTACACCTTC. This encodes CASSPDSAYGYTF.

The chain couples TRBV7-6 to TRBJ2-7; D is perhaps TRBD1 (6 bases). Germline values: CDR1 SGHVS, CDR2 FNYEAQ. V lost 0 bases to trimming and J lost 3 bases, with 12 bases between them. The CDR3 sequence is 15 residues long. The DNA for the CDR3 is TGTGCCAGCAGCTTAGCTACAGGGAGAGGCTACGAGCAGTACTTC. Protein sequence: CASSLATGRGYEQYF.

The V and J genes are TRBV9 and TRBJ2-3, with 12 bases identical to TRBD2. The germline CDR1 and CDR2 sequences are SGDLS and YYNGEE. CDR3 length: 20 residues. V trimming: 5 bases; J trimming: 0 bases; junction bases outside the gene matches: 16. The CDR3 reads CASSPRLAGDRITSTDTQYF. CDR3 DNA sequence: TGTGCCAGCAGTCCCCGACTAGCGGGGGACCGAATTACTAGCACAGATACGCAGTATTTT.

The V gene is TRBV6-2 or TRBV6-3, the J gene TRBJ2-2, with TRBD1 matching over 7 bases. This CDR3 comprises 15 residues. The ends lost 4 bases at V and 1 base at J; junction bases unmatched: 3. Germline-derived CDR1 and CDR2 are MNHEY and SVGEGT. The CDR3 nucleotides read TGTGCCAGCAGTTCCGGGACAGAGAACACCGGGGAGCTGTTTTTT. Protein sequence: CASSSGTENTGELFF.

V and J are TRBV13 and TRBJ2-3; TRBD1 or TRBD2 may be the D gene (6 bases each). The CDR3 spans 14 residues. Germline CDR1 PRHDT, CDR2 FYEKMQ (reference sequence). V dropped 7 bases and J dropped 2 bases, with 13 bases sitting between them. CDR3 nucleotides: TGTGCCAGCACCAAGGGGGGCCTCACAGATACGCAGTATTTT. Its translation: CASTKGGLTDTQYF.

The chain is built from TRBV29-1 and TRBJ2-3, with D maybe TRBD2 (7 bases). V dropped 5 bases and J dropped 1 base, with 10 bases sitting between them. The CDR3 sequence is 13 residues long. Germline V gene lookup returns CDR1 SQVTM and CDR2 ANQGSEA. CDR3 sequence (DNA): TGCAGCGTTCGAGGGGGGGGCACAGATACGCAGTATTTT. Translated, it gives CSVRGGGTDTQYF.

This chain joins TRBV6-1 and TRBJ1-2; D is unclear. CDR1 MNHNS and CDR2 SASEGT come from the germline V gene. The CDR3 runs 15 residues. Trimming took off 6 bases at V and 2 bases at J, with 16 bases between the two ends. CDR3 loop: CASRTSKGENYGYTF. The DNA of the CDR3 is TGTGCCAGCAGGACATCCAAGGGTGAGAACTATGGCTACACCTTC.